The next 28 T cell receptor beta chains were all read from a single sample in a study of tumor-infiltrating lymphocytes in localized non-small cell lung cancer. Libraries were prepared by immunoSEQ multiplex PCR; TCRdb keeps only in-frame clonotypes and omits some of them. The table shows around 7,400 clones, with approximately 71% occurring only once. Sequenced sample: uninvolved lung tissue not adjacent to the tumor. All receptors derive from a human donor with non-small cell lung cancer.

J is TRBJ1-1 and V is TRBV9, with 8 bases lining up with TRBD1. The CDR3 is 13 amino acids. Germline CDR1 reads SGDLS; CDR2 reads YYNGEE. J was trimmed by 12 bases and V by 0 bases; bases with no gene match: 7. CDR3: CASSVGGTGSTFF. In nucleotides, the CDR3 is TGTGCCAGCAGCGTAGGAGGGACAGGTTCAACTTTCTTT. Full variable domain (rest looked up from reference TRBV9 and TRBJ1-1): DSGVTQTPKHLITATGQRVTLRCSPRSGDLSVYWYQQSLDQGLQFLIQYYNGEERAKGNILERFSAQQFPDLHSELNLSSLELGDSALYFCASSVGGTGSTFFGQGTRLTVV.

The chain has TRBV29-1 and TRBJ1-4, with a tentative D call TRBD1 (6 bases). The CDR3 totals 14 residues. V lost 6 bases to trimming and J lost 5 bases, with 16 bases between them. Germline-derived CDR1 and CDR2 are SQVTM and ANQGSEA. The CDR3 sequence is CSVGTDSRNEKLFF. The CDR3 DNA reads TGCAGCGTCGGAACGGACAGCCGGAATGAAAAACTGTTTTTT.

The CDR3 region is CASRSGVTGELFF. The CDR3 DNA reads as TGTGCCAGCAGATCGGGGGTCACCGGGGAGCTGTTTTTT. The chain combines TRBV9 with TRBJ2-2, with D perhaps matching TRBD2 (6 bases). The V gene lost 5 bases and the J gene lost 4 bases, with 9 bases spanning the gap. Per germline, CDR1 SGDLS and CDR2 YYNGEE. This CDR3 has 13 amino acids.

The chain recombines TRBV30 with TRBJ2-7; 8 bases are a match to TRBD2. V shed 0 bases and J 4 bases; nucleotides not matched to a gene: 5. CDR3 size: 14 residues. Germline CDR1 is GTSNPN and CDR2 is SVGIG (reference sequence). The CDR3 sequence: CAWSVAGGGYEQYF. The CDR3 DNA follows: TGTGCCTGGAGTGTCGCAGGCGGGGGGTACGAGCAGTACTTC.

The rearrangement joins TRBV5-1 to TRBJ1-2; 9 nucleotides agree with TRBD1. Germline-derived CDR1 and CDR2 are SGHRS and YFSETQ. Trimming removed 3 bases from V and 6 bases from J; junction bases left unmatched: 3. This CDR3 spans 13 amino acids. CDR3 coding DNA: TGCGCCAGCAGCTGGGGGACAGGGAATGGCTACACCTTC. As protein: CASSWGTGNGYTF.

The chain is built from TRBV28 and TRBJ1-1, with a weak D call TRBD1 (6 bases). V lost 2 bases, J lost 7 bases, and 23 bases lay in between. The CDR3 runs to 17 residues. Per the germline V gene, CDR1 is MDHEN and CDR2 is SYDVKM. CDR3 bases: TGTGCCAGCAGTTTAATCGGGGTTCGGGACATCTTCCTTGAAGCTTTCTTT. As protein: CASSLIGVRDIFLEAFF. Filled out from reference TRBV28 and TRBJ1-1, the complete variable domain reads DVKVTQSSRYLVKRTGEKVFLECVQDMDHENMFWYRQDPGLGLRLIYFSYDVKMKEKGDIPEGYSVSREKKERFSLILESASTNQTSMYLCASSLIGVRDIFLEAFFGQGTRLTVV.

The rearrangement joins TRBV7-9 to TRBJ2-1; 7 bases map to TRBD2. From germline, CDR1 is SEHNR and CDR2 FQNEAQ (reference sequence). The CDR3 runs 18 residues. V shed 1 base and J 0 bases; nucleotides not matched to a gene: 9. The CDR3 loop reads CASSLVVSSGLSYNEQFF. The CDR3 nucleotides are TGTGCCAGCAGCTTAGTGGTGTCTAGCGGACTCTCCTACAATGAGCAGTTCTTC.

The V call is TRBV29-1, the J call TRBJ1-2; a weak D match, TRBD1 (5 bases). CDR3 size: 12 residues. CDR1 and CDR2 (germline): SQVTM, ANQGSEA. With 3 bases removed from V and 5 bases from J, the gap between germline ends came to 10 bases. As DNA, the CDR3 is TGCAGCGTTGAGACAGCACTTTATGGCTACACCTTC. This translates into CSVETALYGYTF. Full variable domain (rest looked up from reference TRBV29-1 and TRBJ1-2): SAVISQKPSRDICQRGTSLTIQCQVDSQVTMMFWYRQQPGQSLTLIATANQGSEATYESGFVIDKFPISRPNLTFSTLTVSNMSPEDSSIYLCSVETALYGYTFGSGTRLTVV.

V is TRBV10-3 and J is TRBJ2-7; D possibly corresponds to TRBD2 (7 bases). The CDR3 has 14 residues. The germline V gene encodes CDR1 ENHRY and CDR2 SYGVKD. Trimming cost V 6 bases and J 0 bases, with 12 bases left between them. The CDR3 DNA is TGTGCCATCAGGGGGGGGGCGAACTCCTACGAGCAGTACTTC. Its protein is CAIRGGANSYEQYF.

J is TRBJ2-3 and V is TRBV5-1, with 7 bases aligning to TRBD1. The V and J ends lost 4 bases and 0 bases, in that order; junction bases with no gene match: 5. The germline CDR1 and CDR2 sequences are SGHRS and YFSETQ. This CDR3 comprises 15 residues. The chain's CDR3 is CASSPGQTSTDTQYF. The CDR3 DNA reads as TGCGCCAGCAGCCCGGGACAGACTAGCACAGATACGCAGTATTTT.

This clone was picked up one time. The V and J genes are TRBV27 and TRBJ2-7; 8 positions match TRBD2. Trimming cost V 3 bases and J 6 bases; bases outside gene matches: 7. CDR3 length: 14 residues. Germline V lookup: CDR1 MNHEY, CDR2 SMNVEV (reference sequence). CDR3: CASSFNGRAFEQYF. CDR3 in DNA: TGTGCCAGCAGTTTTAACGGGAGGGCGTTCGAGCAGTACTTC.

As concerns this clone: The germline gene is not matched at one end of the junction; a read error may be the cause. This rearrangement joins TRBV7-7 to TRBJ2-7; the match to TRBD1 covers 10 bases. The CDR3 extends over 15 amino acids. Germline CDR1 and CDR2: SSHAT and FNYEAQ (reference sequence). CDR3 amino acids: CASSRDRGPTYEQYF. CDR3 coding DNA: TGTGCTAGCAGCCGAGACAGGGGGCCCACCTACGAGCAGTACTTC.

The rearrangement uses TRBV6-6 and TRBJ2-6; D is unclear. CDR1 MNHNY and CDR2 SVGAGI come from the germline V gene (reference sequence). Trimming stripped 5 bases from V and 2 bases from J, with 1 base between. The CDR3 length is 12 residues. The CDR3, as DNA: TGTGCCAGCAGTCCTGGGGCCAACGTCCTGACTTTC. Translated: CASSPGANVLTF.

This chain uses TRBV11-2 with TRBJ1-1, with a possible D match to TRBD1 (6 bases). The CDR3 spans 16 residues. Trimming took 1 base from V and 0 from J, leaving 12 bases between them. Germline V gene data show CDR1 as SGHAT and CDR2 as FQNNGV. The CDR3 is CASSLVGGGMNTEAFF. CDR3 in DNA: TGTGCCAGCAGCTTAGTTGGCGGGGGCATGAACACTGAAGCTTTCTTT.

V usage is TRBV7-6 and J usage is TRBJ2-1; 10 bases are shared with TRBD2. The junction had 10 bases not matched to a gene; V was cut back by 2 bases and J by 9 bases. The germline V gene encodes CDR1 SGHVS and CDR2 FNYEAQ. This CDR3 region has 16 residues. CDR3 region: CASSLQAGGMWGEQFF. The DNA of the CDR3 is TGTGCCAGCAGCTTACAAGCGGGGGGGATGTGGGGTGAGCAGTTCTTC.

The chain has TRBV19 and TRBJ1-5; 7 bases match TRBD1. Germline CDR1 LNHDA, CDR2 SQIVND (reference sequence). The CDR3 contains 15 residues. V shed 5 bases and J 7 bases; nucleotides not matched to a gene: 11. The CDR3: CASSPQGINRQPQHF. The CDR3 DNA reads as TGTGCCAGTAGTCCACAGGGGATTAACAGACAGCCCCAGCATTTT.

This chain uses TRBV7-2 with TRBJ2-1, with D maybe TRBD1 (6 bases). The CDR3 length is 14 residues. Between the trimmed V and J ends, which lost 3 bases and 5 bases, there was a span of 11 bases. The V gene's germline CDR1 is SGHTA and CDR2 FQGNSA. The CDR3 loop is CASSFRTEHNEQFF. DNA for the CDR3: TGTGCCAGCAGCTTTAGGACAGAACACAATGAGCAGTTCTTC.

This chain links TRBV11-2 with TRBJ1-1; D not resolved. The germline V and J ends were trimmed by 6 bases and 0 bases, with 14 bases remaining between them. Per germline, CDR1 SGHAT and CDR2 FQNNGV. CDR3 length: 15 residues. CDR3 sequence: CASSGHSAMNTEAFF. CDR3 DNA: TGTGCCAGCAGTGGCCATTCGGCAATGAACACTGAAGCTTTCTTT.

The chain carries TRBV9 and TRBJ1-3, with D maybe TRBD1 (5 bases). In germline, CDR1 is SGDLS, CDR2 YYNGEE. The CDR3 spans 16 residues. V shed 0 bases and J shed 0 bases, with 10 bases lying between them. The DNA of the CDR3 is TGTGCCAGCAGCGTAGATCCGGGACCCTCTGGAAACACCATATATTTT. Its translation is CASSVDPGPSGNTIYF.

This chain joins TRBV2 and TRBJ2-5, with 9 nucleotides matching TRBD2. This CDR3 has 16 amino acids. Germline assignment: CDR1 SNHLY and CDR2 FYNNEI. J was trimmed by 5 bases and V by 3 bases; bases with no gene match: 10. Here the CDR3 reads CASSDESAGGGETQYF. The DNA of the CDR3 is TGTGCCAGCAGTGACGAATCCGCGGGAGGGGGGGAGACCCAGTACTTC.

This clone was picked up one time. The CDR3: CASSLGVPNTEAFF. CDR3 DNA: TGTGCCAGCAGCTTAGGGGTACCGAACACTGAAGCTTTCTTT. V usage is TRBV7-9 and J usage is TRBJ1-1; D is ambiguous. CDR1 SEHNR and CDR2 FQNEAQ come from the germline V gene (reference sequence). Trimming took off 1 base at V and 1 base at J, with 7 bases between the two ends. The CDR3 length is 14 residues.

The chain has TRBV4-1 and TRBJ2-7, with 8 bases matching TRBD1. Trimming at V came to 0 bases and at J to 0 bases, leaving 7 bases not matched to a gene. The germline V gene encodes CDR1 MGHRA and CDR2 YSYEKL. The CDR3 covers 17 residues. CDR3 nucleotide sequence: TGCGCCAGCAGCCAAGATCGAGAACAGGGGGTCTCCTACGAGCAGTACTTC. Amino acid sequence: CASSQDREQGVSYEQYF.

This rearrangement joins TRBV25-1 to TRBJ2-5, with 13 bases lining up with TRBD2. The CDR3 is 16 residues long. Germline V gives CDR1 MGHDK, CDR2 SYGVNS. Trimming cost V 1 base and J 5 bases; bases outside gene matches: 4. This chain's CDR3 is CASSEWGLAGRETQYF. CDR3 coding DNA: TGTGCCAGCAGTGAATGGGGACTAGCGGGGCGGGAGACCCAGTACTTC.

V usage is TRBV19 and J usage is TRBJ1-2; D is undetermined. V shed 3 bases and J shed 2 bases, with 7 bases lying between them. The CDR3 sequence is 13 residues long. CDR1 and CDR2 (germline): LNHDA, SQIVND (reference sequence). DNA for the CDR3: TGTGCCAGTAGTATCCGGACCAACTATGGCTACACCTTC. It specifies CASSIRTNYGYTF. Filled out from reference TRBV19 and TRBJ1-2, the complete variable domain reads DGGITQSPKYLFRKEGQNVTLSCEQNLNHDAMYWYRQDPGQGLRLIYYSQIVNDFQKGDIAEGYSVSREKKESFPLTVTSAQKNPTAFYLCASSIRTNYGYTFGSGTRLTVV.

The gene calls are TRBV6-5 and TRBJ2-7, with 8 bases lining up with TRBD1. With V trimmed by 3 bases and J by 2 bases, 6 bases remained unmatched. This CDR3 is built from 15 residues. Germline lookup yields CDR1 MNHEY and CDR2 SVGAGI. The CDR3 is CASSYGTGLTYEQYF. In DNA form, the CDR3 reads TGTGCCAGCAGTTATGGGACAGGACTTACCTACGAGCAGTACTTC.

V is TRBV28 and J is TRBJ1-6, with D unclear. The CDR3 extends over 11 amino acids. V was clipped by 2 bases and J by 14 bases, with 7 bases between them. Germline CDR1 MDHEN, CDR2 SYDVKM. The CDR3 DNA reads as TGTGCCAGCAGTTTAGAGGGTACCCTCCACTTT. Residues: CASSLEGTLHF.

CDR3 coding DNA: TGTGCCAGCAGCTTAGGGACAACGAACACTGAAGCTTTCTTT. It is translated as CASSLGTTNTEAFF. The chain has TRBV7-6 and TRBJ1-1; TRBD1 might be the D (5 bases). The CDR3 runs 14 residues. V was clipped by 1 base and J by 1 base, with 7 bases between them. CDR1 and CDR2 from the germline V gene are SGHVS and FNYEAQ.

The chain combines TRBV27 with TRBJ1-1; the D gene is possibly TRBD1 (6 bases). V lost 5 bases to trimming and J lost 1 base, with 14 bases between them. CDR3 length: 15 residues. Germline CDR1 reads MNHEY; CDR2 reads SMNVEV (reference sequence). The CDR3 nucleotides are TGTGCCAGCAGTCGCCCTTCCAGGGGGAACACTGAAGCTTTCTTT. Amino acid sequence: CASSRPSRGNTEAFF.